The rows below give T cell receptor beta chains drawn from one sample of a study of shared clonotypes between healthy human individuals. Produced via immunoSEQ multiplex PCR; TCRdb's table is partial and in-frame only. Counted here are 2 million to 3 million clones, over 85% occurring once; the ten biggest clones make up 0.35% to 0.45%. Sequenced: naive CD4+ T cells from PBMCs. The receptors were sampled from a young man in good health. Some clones in this sample may be carry-over from other donors' samples. CDR3s leave out the opening cysteine and the closing phenylalanine or tryptophan.

J	V	CDR3
TRBJ2-5	TRBV5-1	ASSRSPSREVETQY
TRBJ2-5	TRBV6-6	ASTDGAGGQTQY
TRBJ2-2	TRBV30	AWSKSGRDTGELF
TRBJ2-7	TRBV19	ASSPRGAGALYEQY
TRBJ2-2	TRBV6-1	ASHTGPTTGELF
TRBJ2-5	TRBV27	ASSPRQGGETQY
TRBJ2-3	TRBV10-2	ASMASANPFFTDTQY
TRBJ2-1	TRBV28	ASSLKLYNEQF
TRBJ2-3	TRBV9	ASSVSPLAPDTQY
TRBJ2-7	TRBV6-6	ASTPDRGRYEQY
TRBJ2-7	TRBV28	ASVIGGGGPHEQY
TRBJ2-1	TRBV5-6	ASSATSGIYNEQF
TRBJ2-1	TRBV7-9	ASSSRLGLYNEQF
TRBJ2-7	TRBV10-3	AVLPQGENEQY
TRBJ2-3	TRBV6-5	ASRPSGGRTDTQY
TRBJ1-3	TRBV19	ASSKSIGQLSGNTIY
TRBJ1-2	TRBV7-2	ASTLGDSFLANYGYT
TRBJ2-7	TRBV5-1	ASSFLAGPSSNYEQY
TRBJ2-7	TRBV7-9	ASSLRELAGYEQY
TRBJ2-3	TRBV7-8	ASSLSADTQY
TRBJ2-7	TRBV5-1	ASSLVGGISYEQY
TRBJ2-6	TRBV6-1	ASSGTGGFGANVLT
TRBJ2-7	TRBV19	ASSMGNSYEQY
TRBJ1-5	TRBV6-5	ASRETGTNNQPQH
TRBJ2-2	TRBV6-4	ASSNTSGRGWTGELF
TRBJ1-1	TRBV10-3	AISEPTGKGMNTEAF
TRBJ1-5	TRBV19	AYHGQGAGGNQPQH
TRBJ2-7	TRBV18	ASSLNAGTEGYEQY
TRBJ1-6	TRBV6-5	ASSRTGSNSPLH
TRBJ1-1	TRBV5-1	ASSADPAGTEAF
TRBJ2-2	TRBV7-2	ASSLGPSGTNTGELF
TRBJ1-1	TRBV7-3	ASSLRGAAEAF
TRBJ1-2	TRBV19	ASRVHPRSYT
TRBJ2-3	TRBV5-1	ASRRGTPADTQY
TRBJ2-7	TRBV4-3	ASSQGQTSGYEQY
TRBJ2-5	TRBV11-3	ASSSGRQETQY
TRBJ2-5	TRBV27	ASSAGTSGIGETQY
TRBJ2-1	TRBV7-9	ASSAQARTNEQF
TRBJ1-5	TRBV11-3	ASSRKPTGTDSNQPQH
TRBJ2-3	TRBV28	ASSITSGADTQY
TRBJ2-3	TRBV29-1	SVSVTDTQY
TRBJ2-7	TRBV11-2	ASSLGLLLQGGTYEQY